Listed here are 16 T cell receptor beta chains from one sample, sequenced in a study of T cells in Graves' hyperthyroidism and ophthalmopathy. Amplification yielded TCR beta CDR3 regions, with RNA transcripts as the source. Initially, a first-round RT-PCR of the TCR CDR3 employed the HTBI primer set. TCRdb re-called the multiplex PCR reads through MiXCR, storing one row per CDR3 protein. The sample has about 560,000 distinct CDR3 sequences, around 13% seen once. Sequenced input: blood. All receptors come from a woman aged 40 to 50 with Graves' hyperthyroidism.

A few counts support this clonotype. The chain uses TRBV4-1 and TRBJ1-2; D remains unclear. Germline V lookup: CDR1 MGHRA, CDR2 YSYEKL. Trimming cost V 0 bases and J 4 bases, with 12 bases left between them. CDR3 length: 15 amino acids. CDR3 nucleotide sequence: TGCGCCAGCAGCCAAGACGTCTCGGTCCCCTATGGCTACACCTTC. Translated, it gives CASSQDVSVPYGYTF.

The J gene is TRBJ2-3, the V gene TRBV2; D unclear. Germline V lookup: CDR1 SNHLY, CDR2 FYNNEI. This CDR3 is built from 13 residues. V was clipped by 3 bases and J by 4 bases, with 8 bases between them. The CDR3 bases are TGTGCCAGCAGTGAGTCGCTTGCAGATACGCAGTATTTT. Protein product: CASSESLADTQYF.

For this clonotype: Being one base from a much bigger clone, this may be a read error. Here the CDR3 omits its conserved ending phenylalanine or tryptophan, so a read error is the likely source. V gene TRBV2 combines with J gene TRBJ1-1; no clear D. The ends were cut back, 3 bases at V and 1 base at J, with 6 bases in the middle. Germline-derived CDR1 and CDR2 are SNHLY and FYNNEI. The CDR3 is 13 residues long. The CDR3 sequence: CASSDWKNTEAFL. In DNA form, the CDR3 reads TGTGCCAGCAGTGACTGGAAGAACACTGAAGCTTTCCTT.

Ten or more counts support this clonotype. The chain combines TRBV29-1 with TRBJ2-7; 10 bases fit TRBD2. Germline CDR1 and CDR2: SQVTM and ANQGSEA. After removal of 4 bases from V and 2 bases from J, the junction contained 5 bases not matched to a gene. The CDR3 is 14 amino acids. CDR3 nucleotide sequence: TGCAGCGTTGGGTCTAGCGGGGGAACCTACGAGCAGTACTTC. It translates to CSVGSSGGTYEQYF.

Ten or more counts support this clonotype. The chain employs TRBV27 and TRBJ1-6, with D tentatively TRBD1 (6 bases). Germline-derived CDR1 and CDR2 are MNHEY and SMNVEV (reference sequence). The CDR3 consists of 15 residues. V was cut by 3 bases and J by 10 bases, with 16 bases left in between. The CDR3: CASSFVSAGVSPLHF. CDR3 DNA: TGTGCCAGCAGTTTCGTCTCGGCAGGGGTATCACCCCTCCACTTT.

The chain couples TRBV5-1 to TRBJ1-1; D uncertain. Germline assignment: CDR1 SGHRS and CDR2 YFSETQ. This CDR3 spans 15 amino acids. Trimming cost V 5 bases and J 3 bases, with 17 bases left between them. CDR3 nucleotides: TGCGCCAGCAGAAAGGACCTCCTTGAGCACACTGAAGCTTTCTTT. Its translation is CASRKDLLEHTEAFF.

There are many counts of this clonotype. The CDR3 protein is CASSEGDTQYF. CDR3 nucleotide sequence: TGTGCCAGCAGTGAGGGAGATACGCAGTATTTT. This rearrangement joins TRBV2 to TRBJ2-3; D remains unclear. This CDR3 comprises 11 residues. The V and J ends lost 3 bases and 5 bases respectively, with 3 bases between them. Germline assignment: CDR1 SNHLY and CDR2 FYNNEI. Combining the CDR3 with reference TRBV2 and TRBJ2-3 gives the whole variable domain EPEVTQTPSHQVTQMGQEVILRCVPISNHLYFYWYRQILGQKVEFLVSFYNNEISEKSEIFDDQFSVERPDGSNFTLKIRSTKLEDSAMYFCASSEGDTQYFGPGTRLTVL.

There are many counts of this clonotype. The V and J genes are TRBV5-6 and TRBJ2-1, with 12 bases matching TRBD2. The CDR3 loop spans 17 amino acids. Germline V gene data show CDR1 as SGHDT and CDR2 as YYEEEE. J was trimmed by 7 bases and V by 2 bases; bases with no gene match: 10. DNA of the CDR3: TGTGCCAGCAGCTTCCGGGCTAGCGGGAGGGTTGGGAATGAGCAGTTCTTC. Its translation: CASSFRASGRVGNEQFF.

In its sample, this clonotype was seen many times. J is TRBJ2-7 and V is TRBV28; D gene ambiguous. Trimming shortened V by 4 bases and J by 0 bases, and 31 bases separated the two germline ends. Germline CDR1 is MDHEN and CDR2 is SYDVKM. The CDR3 is 21 amino acids. CDR3 DNA sequence: TGTGCCAGCAGTTCTCGTTGGCCGGGTCGGGCCCTAAAGGGTTACTCCTACGAGCAGTACTTC. Protein sequence: CASSSRWPGRALKGYSYEQYF.

This clonotype was seen many times. The chain joins TRBV5-1 to TRBJ2-3; D perhaps matches TRBD1 (6 bases). Per the germline V gene, CDR1 is SGHRS and CDR2 is YFSETQ. This CDR3 spans 16 amino acids. Trimming shortened V by 5 bases and J by 0 bases, and 16 bases separated the two germline ends. The CDR3 DNA is TGCGCCAGCAGACTATCCCGGGACATAAGCACAGATACGCAGTATTTT. Its translation: CASRLSRDISTDTQYF.

Only a few counts were recorded for this clonotype. The rearrangement uses TRBV30 and TRBJ2-7; a possible D gene is TRBD1 (5 bases). Between the trimmed V and J ends, which lost 2 bases and 6 bases, there was a span of 11 bases. Germline CDR1 is GTSNPN and CDR2 is SVGIG (reference sequence). CDR3 length: 12 residues. The CDR3 sequence is CAWSRRQGEQYF. CDR3 coding DNA: TGTGCCTGGAGTCGACGGCAGGGCGAGCAGTACTTC.

This clonotype has only a few counts. The rearrangement uses TRBV20-1 and TRBJ1-5; D is unresolved. The V gene lost 1 base and the J gene lost 3 bases, with 16 bases spanning the gap. The CDR3 is 16 amino acids. Per the germline V gene, CDR1 is DFQATT and CDR2 is SNEGSKA (reference sequence). The CDR3 DNA reads as TGCAGTGCTAGAGTATCAGTGGGCCGGCTCAATCAGCCCCAGCATTTT. The encoded protein is CSARVSVGRLNQPQHF.

V gene TRBV6-1 combines with J gene TRBJ1-1; D is ambiguous. Trimming left V 5 bases short and J 4 bases short, with 14 bases between. Looked up from germline, CDR1 is MNHNS and CDR2 is SASEGT. The CDR3 consists of 14 residues. The DNA of the CDR3 is TGTGCCAGCAGTTCGGCAGGAGGGAGCACTGAAGCTTTCTTT. Its translation: CASSSAGGSTEAFF.

The table lists this clonotype with many counts. The V gene is TRBV3-1, the J gene TRBJ1-3; no reliable D call. V dropped 6 bases and J dropped 0 bases, with 3 bases sitting between them. This CDR3 is built from 12 residues. Germline CDR1 LGHDT, CDR2 YNNKEL (reference sequence). This chain's CDR3 is CASRLSGNTIYF. The CDR3 DNA reads as TGTGCCAGCAGACTCTCTGGAAACACCATATATTTT.

This clonotype was detected once. The CDR3 spells CASSSEGFGEQYF. The CDR3 DNA is TGTGCCAGCAGTTCGGAGGGGTTCGGCGAGCAGTACTTC. The genes are TRBV6-5 and TRBJ2-7; D perhaps matches TRBD2 (6 bases). Germline CDR1 and CDR2: MNHEY and SVGAGI. CDR3 length: 13 amino acids. Trimming took 4 bases from V and 6 from J, leaving 13 bases between them.

This clonotype was seen ten or more times. The rearrangement links TRBV27 to TRBJ2-7; TRBD1 matches 8 bases. This CDR3 is built from 14 residues. The germline gives CDR1 MNHEY, CDR2 SMNVEV (reference sequence). Trimming at V came to 5 bases and at J to 0 bases, leaving 3 bases not matched to a gene. Written as DNA, the CDR3 is TGTGCCAGCAGTCCGACAGGGGCCTCCTACGAGCAGTACTTC. It encodes CASSPTGASYEQYF.